This TCR beta chain stems from a study of blood T cell repertoires in COVID-19. Background on the study: Some COVID-19 samples were acute and others convalescent; all came from the United States, Italy and Spain. From T cells, B-cell-depleted T cells, or PBMCs came the material, which was cDNA or gDNA.

Per the original data handling: Estimation of nucleated cell counts was performed using reference gene primer amplification. Libraries were prepared by immunoSEQ multiplex PCR; TCRdb keeps only in-frame clonotypes and omits some of them. V and J calls and clone size follow that table, whereas D and trimming were derived from the DNA. Among hundreds of thousands of clones, about 89% were seen once, and the ten largest hold roughly an eighth. There are 12 residues in the CDR3. The V gene lost 8 bases and the J gene lost 1 base, with 6 bases spanning the gap. Germline assignment: CDR1 SEHNR and CDR2 FQNEAQ (reference sequence).

Sequenced input: peripheral blood. This TCR was sampled from a woman aged 60 to 75 with acute or convalescent COVID-19. V gene TRBV7-9 combines with J gene TRBJ1-3; D gene uncertain. The CDR3 is CASLPSGNTIYF. The CDR3, as DNA: TGTGCCAGCCTTCCGTCTGGAAACACCATATATTTT.